This TCR beta chain was identified in a study of shared clonotypes between healthy human individuals. Overall study context: Two women and a few men aged 18 to 49 served as donors.

Only Caucasian adults living in Nashville, Tennessee made up the donor group. Naive CD4+ cells were CD45RA-selected; the remaining cells were memory. The assay was immunoSEQ multiplex PCR, and TCRdb's table has in-frame clones only and misses some. The data contain under 2,500,000 clones, under 97% of them singletons. In the case of this clone: In the same sample, other DNA sequences code for this CDR3.

This receptor was taken from a young man in good health. Sequencing was done on a sample of naive CD4+ T cells sorted from blood. Noted subset: CD45RA+ positively selected.

Written as DNA, the CDR3 is TGTGCCAGCTCACCAACCGAGACCTATGGCTACACCTTC. This encodes CASSPTETYGYTF. The chain links TRBV18 to TRBJ1-2; D ambiguous. Looked up from germline, CDR1 is KGHSH and CDR2 is LQKENI. V was shortened by 2 bases and J by 4 bases, with 8 bases between the two germline ends. The CDR3 is 13 residues long.